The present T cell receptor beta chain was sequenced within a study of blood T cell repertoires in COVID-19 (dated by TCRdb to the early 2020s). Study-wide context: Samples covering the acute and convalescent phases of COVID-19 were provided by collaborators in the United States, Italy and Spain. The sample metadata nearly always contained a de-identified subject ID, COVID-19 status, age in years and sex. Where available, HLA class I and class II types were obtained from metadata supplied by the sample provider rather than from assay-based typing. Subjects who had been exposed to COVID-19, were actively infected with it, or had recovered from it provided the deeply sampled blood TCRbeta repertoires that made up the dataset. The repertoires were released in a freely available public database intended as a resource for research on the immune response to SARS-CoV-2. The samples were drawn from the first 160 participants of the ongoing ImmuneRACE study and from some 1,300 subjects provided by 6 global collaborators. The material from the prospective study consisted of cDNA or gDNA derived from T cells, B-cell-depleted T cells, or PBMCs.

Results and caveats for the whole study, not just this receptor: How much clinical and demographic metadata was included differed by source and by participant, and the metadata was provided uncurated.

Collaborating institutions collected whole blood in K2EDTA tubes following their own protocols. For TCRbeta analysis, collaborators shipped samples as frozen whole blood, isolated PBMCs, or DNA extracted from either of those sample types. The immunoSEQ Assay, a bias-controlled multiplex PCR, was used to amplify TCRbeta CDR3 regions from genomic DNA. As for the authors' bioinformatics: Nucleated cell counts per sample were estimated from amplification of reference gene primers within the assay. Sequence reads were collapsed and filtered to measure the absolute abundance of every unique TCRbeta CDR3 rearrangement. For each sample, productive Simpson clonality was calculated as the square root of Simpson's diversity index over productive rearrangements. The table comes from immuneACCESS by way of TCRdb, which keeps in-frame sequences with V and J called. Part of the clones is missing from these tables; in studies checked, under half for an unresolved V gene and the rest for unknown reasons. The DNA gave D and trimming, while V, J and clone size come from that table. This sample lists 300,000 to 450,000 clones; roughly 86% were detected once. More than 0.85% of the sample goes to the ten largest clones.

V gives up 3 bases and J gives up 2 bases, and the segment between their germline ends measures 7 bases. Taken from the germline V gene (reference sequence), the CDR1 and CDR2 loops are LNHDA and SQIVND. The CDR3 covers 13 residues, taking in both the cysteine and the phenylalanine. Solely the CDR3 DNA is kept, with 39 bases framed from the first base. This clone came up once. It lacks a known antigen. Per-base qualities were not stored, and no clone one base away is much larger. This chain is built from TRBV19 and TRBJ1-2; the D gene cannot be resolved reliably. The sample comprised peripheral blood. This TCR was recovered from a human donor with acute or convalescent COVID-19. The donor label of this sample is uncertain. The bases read TGTGCCAGTAGTATTGGAGAGAACTATGGCTACACCTTC. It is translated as CASSIGENYGYTF.